The T cell receptor (beta chain) under discussion was sequenced for a study of blood T cell repertoires in COVID-19. Whole-study context: Sample material is recorded as cDNA or gDNA derived from T cells, B-cell-depleted T cells, or PBMCs.

With V trimmed by 1 base and J by 3 bases, 10 bases remained unmatched. The CDR3 runs 17 residues. The germline CDR1 and CDR2 sequences are SGHNT and YENEEA. Produced via immunoSEQ multiplex PCR; TCRdb's table is partial and in-frame only. The table has tens of thousands of clones, 73% seen once. The V and J genes are TRBV11-3 and TRBJ2-7, with 9 bases that match TRBD2. This TCR was recovered from a man older than 75 with acute or convalescent COVID-19. The source material was peripheral blood. In DNA, the CDR3 is TGTGCCAGCAGCTTAGGGGTGCGGACTAGCGAGAACTACGAGCAGTACTTC. Translated: CASSLGVRTSENYEQYF.